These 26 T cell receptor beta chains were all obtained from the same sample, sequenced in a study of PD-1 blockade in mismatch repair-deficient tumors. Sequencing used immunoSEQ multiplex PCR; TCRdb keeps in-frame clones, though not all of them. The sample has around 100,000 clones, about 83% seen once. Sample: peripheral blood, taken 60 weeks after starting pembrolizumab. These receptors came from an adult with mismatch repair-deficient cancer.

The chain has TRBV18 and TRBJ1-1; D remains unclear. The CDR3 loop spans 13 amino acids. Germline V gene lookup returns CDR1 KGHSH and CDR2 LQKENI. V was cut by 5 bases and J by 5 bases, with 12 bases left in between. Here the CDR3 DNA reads TGTGCCAGCTCAGTGGGAGTAGGGACTGAAGCTTTCTTT. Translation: CASSVGVGTEAFF.

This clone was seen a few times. The DNA of the CDR3 is TGTGCCAGCAGTTATGGGGGCTCGAGCTCCTACAATGAGCAGTTCTTC. Protein product: CASSYGGSSSYNEQFF. The chain joins TRBV6-5 to TRBJ2-1, with D perhaps TRBD1 (6 bases). The CDR3 sequence is 16 residues long. Trimming pared 3 bases from V and 0 bases from J, leaving 12 bases between. In germline, CDR1 is MNHEY, CDR2 SVGAGI.

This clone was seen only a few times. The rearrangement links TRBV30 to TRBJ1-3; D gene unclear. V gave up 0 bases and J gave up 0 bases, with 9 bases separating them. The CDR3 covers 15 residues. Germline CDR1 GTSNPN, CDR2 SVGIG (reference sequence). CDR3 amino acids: CAWSVVTASGNTIYF. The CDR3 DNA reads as TGTGCCTGGAGTGTGGTGACGGCCTCTGGAAACACCATATATTTT.

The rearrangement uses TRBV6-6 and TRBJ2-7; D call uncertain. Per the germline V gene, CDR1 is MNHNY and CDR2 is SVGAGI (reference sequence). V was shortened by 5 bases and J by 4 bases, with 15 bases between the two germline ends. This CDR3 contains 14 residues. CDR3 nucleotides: TGTGCCAGCAGTAGTTCGGCACTCATTTACGAGCAGTACTTC. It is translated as CASSSSALIYEQYF.

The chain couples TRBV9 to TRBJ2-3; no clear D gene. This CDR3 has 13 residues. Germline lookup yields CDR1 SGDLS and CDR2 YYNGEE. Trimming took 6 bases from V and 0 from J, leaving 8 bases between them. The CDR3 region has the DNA TGTGCCAGCAAAACAATTAGCACAGATACGCAGTATTTT. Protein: CASKTISTDTQYF.

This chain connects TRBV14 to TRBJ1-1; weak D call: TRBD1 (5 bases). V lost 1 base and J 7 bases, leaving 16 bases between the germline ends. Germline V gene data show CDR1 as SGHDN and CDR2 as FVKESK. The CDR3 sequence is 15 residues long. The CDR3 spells CASSQGLWGAGEAFF. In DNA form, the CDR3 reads TGTGCCAGCAGCCAAGGGCTTTGGGGCGCGGGTGAAGCTTTCTTT.

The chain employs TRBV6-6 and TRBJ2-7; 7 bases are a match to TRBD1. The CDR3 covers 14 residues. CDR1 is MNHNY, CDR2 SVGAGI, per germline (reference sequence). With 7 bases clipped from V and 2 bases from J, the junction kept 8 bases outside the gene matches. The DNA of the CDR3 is TGTGCCAGCAACCCCCTAGGGGGCCCCTACGAGCAGTACTTC. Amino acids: CASNPLGGPYEQYF.

Here the CDR3 reads CASSVAQATPSYNEQFF. In nucleotides, the CDR3 is TGTGCCAGCAGCGTAGCGCAGGCGACGCCTTCCTACAATGAGCAGTTCTTC. The chain joins TRBV9 to TRBJ2-1; D remains unclear. V lost 0 bases and J lost 1, with 14 bases in between. Germline V CDR1 and CDR2: SGDLS, YYNGEE. The CDR3 spans 17 residues.

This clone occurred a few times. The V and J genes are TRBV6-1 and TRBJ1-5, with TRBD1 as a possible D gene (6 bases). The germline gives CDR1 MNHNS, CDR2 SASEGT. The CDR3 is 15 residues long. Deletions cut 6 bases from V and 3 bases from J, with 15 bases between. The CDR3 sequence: CASRLDRYYNQPQHF. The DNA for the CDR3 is TGTGCCAGCAGGTTAGACAGGTATTACAATCAGCCCCAGCATTTT.

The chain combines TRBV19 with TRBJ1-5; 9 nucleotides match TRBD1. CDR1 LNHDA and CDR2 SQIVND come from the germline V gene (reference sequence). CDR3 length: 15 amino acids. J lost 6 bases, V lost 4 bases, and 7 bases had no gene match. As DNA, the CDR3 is TGTGCCAGTAGTACCGGGACAGGGATGGGTCAGCCCCAGCATTTT. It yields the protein CASSTGTGMGQPQHF.

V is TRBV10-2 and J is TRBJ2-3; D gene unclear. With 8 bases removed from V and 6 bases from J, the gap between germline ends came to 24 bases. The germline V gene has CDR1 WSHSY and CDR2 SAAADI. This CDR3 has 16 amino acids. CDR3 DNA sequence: TGCGCCAGCTACACTCGACTGCGGTGGAATGCGGATACGCAGTATTTT. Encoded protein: CASYTRLRWNADTQYF.

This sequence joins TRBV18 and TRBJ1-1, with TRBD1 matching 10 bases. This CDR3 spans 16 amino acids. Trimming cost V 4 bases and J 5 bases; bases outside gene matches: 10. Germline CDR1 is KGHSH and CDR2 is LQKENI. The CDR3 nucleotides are TGTGCCAGCTCACTTCCCCCGGACAGGGGGTGGACTGAAGCTTTCTTT. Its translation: CASSLPPDRGWTEAFF.

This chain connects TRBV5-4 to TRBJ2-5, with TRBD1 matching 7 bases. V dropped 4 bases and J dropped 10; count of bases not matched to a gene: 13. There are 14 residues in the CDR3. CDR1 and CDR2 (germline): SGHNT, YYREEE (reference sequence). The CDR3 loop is CASSLPGTARDQYF. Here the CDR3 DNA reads TGTGCCAGCAGCCTGCCGGGGACAGCCCGAGACCAGTACTTC.

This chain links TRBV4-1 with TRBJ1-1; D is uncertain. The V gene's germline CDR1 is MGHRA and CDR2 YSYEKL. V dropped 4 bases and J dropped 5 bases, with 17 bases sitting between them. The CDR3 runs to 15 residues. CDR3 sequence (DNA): TGCGCCAGCAGCCTGAATGGCCGTTTGGGGACTGAAGCTTTCTTT. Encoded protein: CASSLNGRLGTEAFF.

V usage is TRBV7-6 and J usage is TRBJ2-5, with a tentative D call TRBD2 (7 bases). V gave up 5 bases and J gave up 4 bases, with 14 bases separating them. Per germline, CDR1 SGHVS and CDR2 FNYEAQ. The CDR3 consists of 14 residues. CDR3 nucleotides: TGTGCCAGCAGCCGGGGGGCGGGGTCAGAGACCCAGTACTTC. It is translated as CASSRGAGSETQYF.

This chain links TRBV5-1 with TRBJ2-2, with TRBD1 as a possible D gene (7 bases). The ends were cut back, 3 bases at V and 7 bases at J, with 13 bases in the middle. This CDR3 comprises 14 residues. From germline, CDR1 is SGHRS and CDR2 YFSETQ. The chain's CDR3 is CASSSLQGGGELFF. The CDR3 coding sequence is TGCGCCAGCAGCTCCTTGCAGGGGGGCGGGGAGCTGTTTTTT.

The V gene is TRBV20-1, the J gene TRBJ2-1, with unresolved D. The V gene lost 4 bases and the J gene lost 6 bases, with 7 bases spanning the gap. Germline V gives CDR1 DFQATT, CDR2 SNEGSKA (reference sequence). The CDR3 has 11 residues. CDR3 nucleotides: TGCAGTGCTAAGAGACCCAATGAGCAGTTCTTC. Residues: CSAKRPNEQFF.

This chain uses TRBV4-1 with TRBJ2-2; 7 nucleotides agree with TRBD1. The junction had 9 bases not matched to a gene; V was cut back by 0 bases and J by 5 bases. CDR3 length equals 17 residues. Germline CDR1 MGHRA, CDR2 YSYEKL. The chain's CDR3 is CASSQDWRGGSTGELFF. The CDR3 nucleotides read TGCGCCAGCAGCCAAGATTGGAGAGGGGGCTCGACCGGGGAGCTGTTTTTT.

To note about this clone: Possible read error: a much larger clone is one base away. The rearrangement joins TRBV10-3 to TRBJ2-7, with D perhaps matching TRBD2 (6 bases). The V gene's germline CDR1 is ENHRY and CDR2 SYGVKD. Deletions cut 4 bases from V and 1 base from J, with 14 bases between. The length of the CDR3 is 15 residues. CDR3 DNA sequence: TGTGCCATCAGTGGGGACTGGGGGTCATCCTACGAGCAGTACTTC. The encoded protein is CAISGDWGSSYEQYF.

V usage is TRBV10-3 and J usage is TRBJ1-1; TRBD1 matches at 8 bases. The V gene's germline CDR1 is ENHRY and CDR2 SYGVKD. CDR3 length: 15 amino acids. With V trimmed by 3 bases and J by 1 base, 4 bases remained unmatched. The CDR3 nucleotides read TGTGCCATCAGTGACTTCAGGGGGCCGAACACTGAAGCTTTCTTT. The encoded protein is CAISDFRGPNTEAFF.

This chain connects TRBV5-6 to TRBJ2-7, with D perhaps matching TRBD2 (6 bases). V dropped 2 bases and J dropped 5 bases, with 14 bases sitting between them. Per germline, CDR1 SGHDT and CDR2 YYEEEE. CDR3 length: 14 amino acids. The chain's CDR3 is CASSFGGAYDEQYF. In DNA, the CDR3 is TGTGCCAGCAGCTTTGGAGGGGCTTACGACGAGCAGTACTTC.

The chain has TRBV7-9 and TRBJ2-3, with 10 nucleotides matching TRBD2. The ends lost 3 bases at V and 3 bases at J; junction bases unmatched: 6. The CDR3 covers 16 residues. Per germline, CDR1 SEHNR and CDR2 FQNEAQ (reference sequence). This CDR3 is CASSFLAGAGTDTQYF. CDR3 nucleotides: TGTGCCAGCAGCTTCCTAGCGGGAGCCGGGACAGATACGCAGTATTTT.

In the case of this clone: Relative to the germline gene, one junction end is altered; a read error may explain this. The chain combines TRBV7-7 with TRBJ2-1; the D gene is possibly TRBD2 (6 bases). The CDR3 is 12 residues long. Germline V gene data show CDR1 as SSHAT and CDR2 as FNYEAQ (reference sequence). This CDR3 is CASSLEGGEQFF. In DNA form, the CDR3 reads TGTGCTAGCAGCTTGGAGGGAGGTGAGCAGTTCTTC.

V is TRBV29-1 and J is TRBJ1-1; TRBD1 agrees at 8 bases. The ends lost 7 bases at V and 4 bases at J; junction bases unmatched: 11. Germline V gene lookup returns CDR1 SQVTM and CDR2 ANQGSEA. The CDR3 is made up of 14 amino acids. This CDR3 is CSAGDRLGPTEAFF. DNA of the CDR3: TGCAGCGCCGGGGACAGGCTGGGGCCCACTGAAGCTTTCTTT.

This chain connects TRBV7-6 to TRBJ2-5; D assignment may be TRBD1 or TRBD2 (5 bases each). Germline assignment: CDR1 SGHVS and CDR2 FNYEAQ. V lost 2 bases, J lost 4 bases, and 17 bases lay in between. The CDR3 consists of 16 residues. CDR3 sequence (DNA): TGTGCCAGCAGCTTAACCGGGACGGCAGACGGAGAGACCCAGTACTTC. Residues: CASSLTGTADGETQYF.

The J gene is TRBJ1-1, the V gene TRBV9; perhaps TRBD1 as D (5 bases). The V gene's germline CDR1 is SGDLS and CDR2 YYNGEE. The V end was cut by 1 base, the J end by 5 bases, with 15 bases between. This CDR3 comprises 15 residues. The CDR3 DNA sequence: TGTGCCAGCAGCGTATACGAAGCGGGGCTGACTGAAGCTTTCTTT. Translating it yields CASSVYEAGLTEAFF.